The subject of this entry is one T cell receptor (beta chain). Its antigen remains unidentified. The sample comes from a study of shared clonotypes between healthy human individuals. Study conclusions and caveats: When naive CD4 clonotypes were compared across four donors, about 4.9% were shared.

The protocol was immunoSEQ multiplex PCR, while the TCRdb copy is restricted to in-frame clones and leaves out a portion. The repertoire holds roughly 2.2 million clones, with 80% to 95% as singletons. CD45RA-negative memory and CD45RA+ naive subsets were split from the CD4+ cells. The CDR3 totals 13 residues. CDR1 and CDR2 (germline): SGHRS, YFSETQ. The V gene lost 7 bases and the J gene lost 1 base, with 9 bases spanning the gap. The sample taken for sequencing was naive CD4+ T cells from PBMCs. Noted subset: CD45RA+ positively selected. This sequence was found in a man between 18 and 29 years old in good health. Some clones in this sample may be carry-over from other donors' samples. This chain joins TRBV5-1 and TRBJ1-3, with D unclear. CDR3: CASRRESGNTIYF. CDR3 sequence (DNA): TGCGCCAGCCGACGGGAATCTGGAAACACCATATATTTT.